This entry lists 19 T cell receptor beta chains sequenced from one sample in a study of T cells in Graves' hyperthyroidism and ophthalmopathy. Authors of the study amplified TCR beta CDR3 regions from RNA transcripts. HTBI primers were the set used in a first-round RT-PCR of the TCR CDR3. TCRdb fed the multiplex PCR reads into MiXCR, producing one record per CDR3 protein. In the table there are about 420,000 distinct CDR3 sequences, 15% to 18% of which are singletons. Sequenced input: blood. These receptor sequences come from a woman in her late teens or twenties with Graves' hyperthyroidism.

V is TRBV19 and J is TRBJ2-7, with 8 positions matching TRBD2. CDR3 size: 12 residues. Looked up from germline, CDR1 is LNHDA and CDR2 is SQIVND (reference sequence). CDR3 residues: CAAGGSGIEQYF. For the CDR3, the DNA is TGTGCGGCGGGGGGTAGCGGGATCGAGCAGTACTTC.

This clonotype was observed many times. This chain joins TRBV28 and TRBJ2-1; 9 bases fit TRBD2. CDR1 and CDR2 (germline): MDHEN, SYDVKM. Trimming cost V 4 bases and J 7 bases; bases outside gene matches: 8. This CDR3 has 15 amino acids. The CDR3 reads CASSWDAGGGNEQFF. DNA of the CDR3: TGTGCCAGCAGTTGGGACGCGGGAGGGGGAAATGAGCAGTTCTTC.

This clonotype was counted many times. The V and J genes are TRBV7-8 and TRBJ2-3; the D gene is possibly TRBD1 (5 bases). Germline V gives CDR1 SGHVS, CDR2 FQNEAQ. Trimming removed 4 bases at V and 4 bases at J, with 15 bases between. The CDR3 runs 15 residues. The CDR3 DNA reads TGTGCCAGCAGCTCGAGAACGAGACAGTCAGATACGCAGTATTTT. It specifies CASSSRTRQSDTQYF.

Many counts were recorded for this clonotype. The V gene is TRBV9, the J gene TRBJ1-1; the D is unclear. Germline V gene data show CDR1 as SGDLS and CDR2 as YYNGEE. This CDR3 has 12 residues. V was cut by 3 bases and J by 7 bases, with 10 bases left in between. This chain's CDR3 is CASSGIGHEAFF. In DNA, the CDR3 is TGTGCCAGCAGCGGAATCGGCCATGAAGCTTTCTTT.

The rearrangement uses TRBV28 and TRBJ2-7, with a possible D match to TRBD2 (6 bases). Trimming removed 5 bases at V and 0 bases at J, with 8 bases between. This CDR3 is built from 13 residues. CDR1 MDHEN and CDR2 SYDVKM come from the germline V gene. The CDR3 sequence: CASSAGSSYEQYF. The CDR3 coding sequence is TGTGCCAGCAGTGCGGGGAGCTCCTACGAGCAGTACTTC. Based on the CDR3 plus reference TRBV28 and TRBJ2-7, the full variable domain is DVKVTQSSRYLVKRTGEKVFLECVQDMDHENMFWYRQDPGLGLRLIYFSYDVKMKEKGDIPEGYSVSREKKERFSLILESASTNQTSMYLCASSAGSSYEQYFGPGTRLTVT.

V usage is TRBV25-1 and J usage is TRBJ2-5; D may be TRBD1 (5 bases). The CDR3 loop spans 14 amino acids. Trimming took off 3 bases at V and 5 bases at J, with 13 bases between the two ends. Germline lookup yields CDR1 MGHDK and CDR2 SYGVNS. The DNA for the CDR3 is TGTGCCAGCAGTGACGACCAGGGTCACGAGACCCAGTACTTC. Translation: CASSDDQGHETQYF.

This clonotype was found many times. The V and J genes are TRBV28 and TRBJ2-3; TRBD2 matches 7 bases. The CDR3 runs to 18 residues. The junction had 13 bases not matched to a gene; V was cut back by 4 bases and J by 0 bases. Germline-derived CDR1 and CDR2 are MDHEN and SYDVKM. The CDR3 loop is CASSSRVPLAASTDTQYF. DNA for the CDR3: TGTGCCAGCAGTTCCAGGGTCCCGCTAGCGGCTAGCACAGATACGCAGTATTTT.

This clonotype showed up just a few times. V usage is TRBV6-1 and J usage is TRBJ2-7; D perhaps matches TRBD1 (6 bases). V was pared by 4 bases and J by 0 bases, with 10 bases between. The CDR3 spans 14 residues. Germline CDR1 and CDR2: MNHNS and SASEGT. CDR3 residues: CASSVLDSSYEQYF. As DNA, the CDR3 is TGTGCCAGCAGTGTTTTGGACAGCTCCTACGAGCAGTACTTC.

The rearrangement links TRBV10-3 to TRBJ2-1; 16 bases map to TRBD2. Trimming removed 5 bases from V and 9 bases from J; junction bases left unmatched: 7. The CDR3 is 16 residues long. Germline lookup yields CDR1 ENHRY and CDR2 SYGVKD. This CDR3 reads CAISPGTSGGAFEQFF. As DNA, the CDR3 is TGTGCCATCAGTCCCGGGACTAGCGGGGGGGCTTTTGAGCAGTTCTTC.

This clonotype was seen at least ten times. The chain links TRBV6-5 to TRBJ1-1; D call uncertain. The CDR3 is 14 residues long. V lost 0 bases and J 4 bases, leaving 9 bases between the germline ends. In germline, CDR1 is MNHEY, CDR2 SVGAGI. Here the CDR3 DNA reads TGTGCCAGCAGTTACTCGACGGTGGGCACTGAAGCTTTCTTT. It is translated as CASSYSTVGTEAFF.

The chain carries TRBV5-4 and TRBJ2-1; D may be TRBD1 or TRBD2 (5 bases each). Germline V gene data show CDR1 as SGHNT and CDR2 as YYREEE (reference sequence). V was cut by 2 bases and J by 2 bases, with 11 bases left in between. This CDR3 comprises 15 residues. This CDR3 reads CASSLPGPAYNEQFF. CDR3 sequence (DNA): TGTGCCAGCAGCTTACCGGGACCCGCCTACAATGAGCAGTTCTTC.

This clonotype showed up many times. This chain joins TRBV12-3 or TRBV12-4 and TRBJ1-2; no clear D. The CDR3 has 13 amino acids. V shed 7 bases and J shed 4 bases, with 13 bases lying between them. CDR3 sequence reads: CASTFNSGYGYTF. In DNA form, the CDR3 reads TGTGCCAGCACCTTCAACAGTGGCTATGGCTACACCTTC.

Many counts were recorded for this clonotype. This CDR3 is CASSPRVSGELFF. The CDR3 nucleotides are TGTGCCAGCTCACCGCGGGTGAGCGGGGAGCTGTTTTTT. The genes are TRBV18 and TRBJ2-2, with D perhaps matching TRBD2 (5 bases). V shed 3 bases and J shed 7 bases, with 9 bases lying between them. The germline CDR1 and CDR2 sequences are KGHSH and LQKENI. This CDR3 region has 13 residues.

V and J are TRBV5-5 and TRBJ2-1, with D uncertain. This CDR3 is built from 14 residues. CDR1 is SGHKS, CDR2 YYEKEE, per germline (reference sequence). Trimming shortened V by 7 bases and J by 5 bases, and 16 bases separated the two germline ends. In DNA, the CDR3 is TGTGCCAGCGGTATGAGAGTTTTCGACAATGAGCAGTTCTTC. This sequence encodes CASGMRVFDNEQFF. The entire variable domain, with the rest obtained from reference TRBV5-5 and TRBJ2-1, is as follows: DAGVTQSPTHLIKTRGQQVTLRCSPISGHKSVSWYQQVLGQGPQFIFQYYEKEERGRGNFPDRFSARQFPNYSSELNVNALLLGDSALYLCASGMRVFDNEQFFGPGTRLTVL.

CDR3 region: CASSLRGPEQFF. Here the CDR3 DNA reads TGTGCCAGCAGCTTACGTGGGCCCGAGCAGTTCTTC. This chain connects TRBV5-6 to TRBJ2-1, with D hard to call. The V gene lost 2 bases and the J gene lost 10 bases, with 10 bases spanning the gap. The CDR3 is 12 amino acids. Germline CDR1 is SGHDT and CDR2 is YYEEEE.

The sample holds many counts of this clonotype. The rearrangement uses TRBV28 and TRBJ1-5, with no clear D. The germline V gene encodes CDR1 MDHEN and CDR2 SYDVKM. V dropped 4 bases and J dropped 3 bases, with 7 bases sitting between them. CDR3 length: 13 amino acids. CDR3 sequence reads: CASSYRDNQPQHF. In nucleotides, the CDR3 is TGTGCCAGCAGTTACCGGGACAATCAGCCCCAGCATTTT.

Details on this clonotype: Since a much larger clone is just one base distant, this may be a read error. The CDR3 DNA follows: TGCGCCAGCAGCATTACTAACGGGGGGGCTGAAATGCAGTTCTTC. Translation: CASSITNGGAEMQFF. This chain links TRBV5-1 with TRBJ2-1; 8 nucleotides match TRBD2. The length of the CDR3 is 15 residues. V shed 4 bases and J 12 bases; nucleotides not matched to a gene: 15. Germline assignment: CDR1 SGHRS and CDR2 YFSETQ.

This clonotype has ten or more counts. This chain joins TRBV20-1 and TRBJ2-6; no clear D gene. Germline V CDR1 and CDR2: DFQATT, SNEGSKA (reference sequence). The CDR3 consists of 13 residues. This CDR3 is CHAQGSGANVLTF. The CDR3, as DNA: TGCCACGCCCAAGGCTCTGGGGCCAACGTCCTGACTTTC.

In this sample, this clonotype turned up many times. This chain links TRBV11-2 with TRBJ1-2; a weak D match, TRBD1 (6 bases). V was clipped by 5 bases and J by 4 bases, with 17 bases between them. Germline V gene lookup returns CDR1 SGHAT and CDR2 FQNNGV. The CDR3 is made up of 15 amino acids. The CDR3 DNA follows: TGTGCCAGCAGCGCAAGACAGGTTACTGTCTATGGCTACACCTTC. Its protein is CASSARQVTVYGYTF.